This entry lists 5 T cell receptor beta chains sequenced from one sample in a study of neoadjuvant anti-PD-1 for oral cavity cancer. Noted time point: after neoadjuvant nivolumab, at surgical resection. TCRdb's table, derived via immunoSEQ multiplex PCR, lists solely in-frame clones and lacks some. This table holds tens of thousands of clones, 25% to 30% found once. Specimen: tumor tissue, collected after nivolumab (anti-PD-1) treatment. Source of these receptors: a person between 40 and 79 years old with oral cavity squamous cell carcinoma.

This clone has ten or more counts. CDR3 in DNA: TGTGCCAGCAGTTTTGGGTACAGGGTACGGAATCAGCCCCAGCATTTT. Encoded protein: CASSFGYRVRNQPQHF. The V call is TRBV28, the J call TRBJ1-5, with D perhaps TRBD1 (6 bases). V lost 3 bases and J 4 bases, leaving 16 bases between the germline ends. The CDR3 covers 16 residues. Germline assignment: CDR1 MDHEN and CDR2 SYDVKM.

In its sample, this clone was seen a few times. CDR3 bases: TGTGCCAGCTCACCACTTACGGCAGGCTCCTACGAGCAGTACTTC. Translated: CASSPLTAGSYEQYF. The V call is TRBV18, the J call TRBJ2-7; no clear D. Germline V gives CDR1 KGHSH, CDR2 LQKENI. This CDR3 comprises 15 residues. V lost 1 base to trimming and J lost 0 bases, with 10 bases between them.

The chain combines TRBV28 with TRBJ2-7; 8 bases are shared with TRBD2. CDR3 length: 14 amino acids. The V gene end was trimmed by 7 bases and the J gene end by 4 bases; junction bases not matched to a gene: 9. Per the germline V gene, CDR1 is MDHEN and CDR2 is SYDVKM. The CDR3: CASTAGGQVYEQYF. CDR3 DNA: TGTGCCAGCACCGCGGGGGGACAAGTGTACGAGCAGTACTTC. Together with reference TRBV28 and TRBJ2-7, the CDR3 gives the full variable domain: DVKVTQSSRYLVKRTGEKVFLECVQDMDHENMFWYRQDPGLGLRLIYFSYDVKMKEKGDIPEGYSVSREKKERFSLILESASTNQTSMYLCASTAGGQVYEQYFGPGTRLTVT.

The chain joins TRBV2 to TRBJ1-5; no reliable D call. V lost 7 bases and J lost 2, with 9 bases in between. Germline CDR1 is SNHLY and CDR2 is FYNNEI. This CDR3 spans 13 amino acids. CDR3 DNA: TGTGCCAGCACCGGAGAGGGCAATCAGCCCCAGCATTTT. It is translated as CASTGEGNQPQHF.

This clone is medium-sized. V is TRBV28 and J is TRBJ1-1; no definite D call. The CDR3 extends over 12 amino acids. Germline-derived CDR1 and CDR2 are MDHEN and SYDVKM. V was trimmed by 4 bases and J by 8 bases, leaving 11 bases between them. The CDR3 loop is CASSSSLPEAFF. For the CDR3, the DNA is TGTGCCAGCAGTTCCTCCCTTCCGGAAGCTTTCTTT.